These 27 T cell receptor beta chains were sequenced from one sample in a study of cytomegalovirus exposure and HLA in healthy donors. Produced via immunoSEQ multiplex PCR; TCRdb's table is partial and in-frame only. The sample records about 250,000 clones, about 90% being singletons. Sequencing input: PBMCs. These receptors all stem from a man younger than 30 in good health and CMV-seropositive.

This clone has at least ten counts. This chain uses TRBV29-1 with TRBJ2-7; D is uncertain. This CDR3 is 13 amino acids long. V was trimmed by 4 bases and J by 4 bases, leaving 14 bases between them. CDR1 is SQVTM, CDR2 ANQGSEA, per germline. In DNA form, the CDR3 reads TGCAGCGTTGGGAACATCCAAGGGTACGAGCAGTACTTC. Amino acids: CSVGNIQGYEQYF.

This clone appeared a few times. This chain connects TRBV7-2 to TRBJ1-2; D not certain. The CDR3 has 12 residues. Trimming stripped 5 bases from V and 7 bases from J, with 11 bases between. From germline, CDR1 is SGHTA and CDR2 FQGNSA. The CDR3 here is CASSPSRGGYTF. DNA for the CDR3: TGTGCCAGCAGCCCGAGCCGCGGTGGCTACACCTTC.

This clone was seen more than once but under ten times. The gene calls are TRBV7-8 and TRBJ2-5; D not certain. V was shortened by 1 base and J by 5 bases, with 2 bases between the two germline ends. Germline V gene sequence: CDR1 SGHVS, CDR2 FQNEAQ. The CDR3 sequence is 11 residues long. CDR3 sequence: CASSLVETQYF. CDR3 DNA sequence: TGTGCCAGCAGCTTAGTTGAGACCCAGTACTTC.

This clone was detected once. V is TRBV6-1 and J is TRBJ2-2; D remains ambiguous. This CDR3 is built from 13 residues. The germline gives CDR1 MNHNS, CDR2 SASEGT. The V gene lost 7 bases and the J gene lost 2 bases, with 8 bases spanning the gap. The DNA for the CDR3 is TGTGCCAGCATACCCTACAACACCGGGGAGCTGTTTTTT. It encodes CASIPYNTGELFF.

This clone was observed once. V usage is TRBV15 and J usage is TRBJ2-2, with D perhaps matching TRBD1 or TRBD2 (5 bases each). Germline CDR1 reads LNHNV; CDR2 reads YYDKDF (reference sequence). V dropped 0 bases and J dropped 2 bases, with 16 bases sitting between them. The CDR3 consists of 18 residues. The CDR3 protein is CATSRDGTQLQNTGELFF. The DNA of the CDR3 is TGTGCCACCAGCAGAGATGGGACCCAATTACAAAACACCGGGGAGCTGTTTTTT.

This chain links TRBV27 with TRBJ2-1; D uncertain. The V gene's germline CDR1 is MNHEY and CDR2 SMNVEV (reference sequence). This CDR3 is 15 amino acids long. Trimming pared 6 bases from V and 9 bases from J, leaving 21 bases between. The CDR3 nucleotides are TGTGCCAGCAGCGACCCCCCCCTTGGGATCGGTGAGCAGTTCTTC. As protein: CASSDPPLGIGEQFF.

The chain links TRBV2 to TRBJ1-2; maybe TRBD1 (6 bases). Germline V CDR1 and CDR2: SNHLY, FYNNEI. CDR3 length: 17 residues. Trimming shortened V by 0 bases and J by 0 bases, and 14 bases separated the two germline ends. CDR3 DNA sequence: TGTGCCAGCAGTGAAGCGTCGGGGGCCGGGGCTAACTATGGCTACACCTTC. It is translated as CASSEASGAGANYGYTF. Variable domain in full (rest from reference TRBV2 and TRBJ1-2): EPEVTQTPSHQVTQMGQEVILRCVPISNHLYFYWYRQILGQKVEFLVSFYNNEISEKSEIFDDQFSVERPDGSNFTLKIRSTKLEDSAMYFCASSEASGAGANYGYTFGSGTRLTVV.

CDR3 in DNA: TGCGCCAGCAGTGACAGGGGGATCTATGGCTACACCTTC. It codes for CASSDRGIYGYTF. The chain employs TRBV10-2 and TRBJ1-2; 7 bases fit TRBD1. CDR1 is WSHSY, CDR2 SAAADI, per germline. V dropped 3 bases and J dropped 4; count of bases not matched to a gene: 2. This CDR3 has 13 residues.

There are a few counts of this clone. The V call is TRBV6-1, the J call TRBJ2-7; perhaps TRBD2 as D (6 bases). V lost 3 bases and J 7 bases, leaving 16 bases between the germline ends. Germline V CDR1 and CDR2: MNHNS, SASEGT. This CDR3 spans 14 amino acids. The CDR3 DNA reads as TGTGCCAGCAGTGACGGCGGGAAGACTTGGGAGCAGTACTTC. It is translated as CASSDGGKTWEQYF.

The rearrangement uses TRBV5-3 and TRBJ1-2, with 10 bases that match TRBD1. TRBV5-3 is an ORF, and what it does is uncertain. The CDR3 contains 19 residues. V was pared by 5 bases and J by 3 bases, with 19 bases of the junction left unmatched. This CDR3 reads CARRNSAGTGASWYYGYTF. The CDR3 nucleotides are TGTGCCAGAAGGAACTCGGCCGGGACAGGGGCCTCGTGGTACTATGGCTACACCTTC.

The genes are TRBV27 and TRBJ2-7; maybe TRBD2 (6 bases). Germline V gene data show CDR1 as MNHEY and CDR2 as SMNVEV (reference sequence). CDR3 length: 14 residues. V lost 7 bases to trimming and J lost 3 bases, with 16 bases between them. CDR3 DNA sequence: TGTGCCAGCACCCTCCTTGGGGGGAACTACGAGCAGTACTTC. It codes for CASTLLGGNYEQYF.

This chain connects TRBV7-2 to TRBJ2-5; 10 bases are shared with TRBD2. The CDR3 covers 16 residues. CDR1 is SGHTA, CDR2 FQGNSA, per germline. J gave up 1 base and V 2 bases, and 4 bases lay outside the gene matches. In nucleotides, the CDR3 is TGTGCCAGCAGCTTATCGGCTAGCGGGGGCCAAGAGACCCAGTACTTC. Translating gives CASSLSASGGQETQYF. The complete variable domain, with remaining parts taken from reference TRBV7-2 and TRBJ2-5, reads GAGVSQSPSNKVTEKGKDVELRCDPISGHTALYWYRQSLGQGLEFLIYFQGNSAPDKSGLPSDRFSAERTGGSVSTLTIQRTQQEDSAVYLCASSLSASGGQETQYFGPGTRLLVL.

The rearrangement links TRBV10-1 to TRBJ1-5, with D possibly TRBD1 on 5 matching bases. This CDR3 comprises 18 residues. Trimming removed 6 bases from V and 0 bases from J, with 21 bases in between. CDR1 and CDR2 from the germline V gene are WNHNN and SYGVQD (reference sequence). CDR3 bases: TGCGCCAGCAGGCCTTCCGGGACGGAGACTTTTAGCAATCAGCCCCAGCATTTT. Translating gives CASRPSGTETFSNQPQHF.

The chain links TRBV28 to TRBJ1-5, with 9 nucleotides matching TRBD1. The V segment lost 5 bases and the J segment 0 bases; nucleotides outside the gene matches: 8. Germline CDR1 is MDHEN and CDR2 is SYDVKM. There are 17 residues in the CDR3. CDR3 loop: CASSHRTGAYSNQPQHF. The CDR3, as DNA: TGTGCCAGCAGTCACCGGACAGGGGCTTATAGCAATCAGCCCCAGCATTTT.

The V gene is TRBV20-1, the J gene TRBJ2-5; D uncertain. V was shortened by 0 bases and J by 5 bases, with 4 bases between the two germline ends. This CDR3 region has 11 residues. The V gene's germline CDR1 is DFQATT and CDR2 SNEGSKA (reference sequence). In DNA form, the CDR3 reads TGCAGTGCTAGAGAGGTGGAGACCCAGTACTTC. Translated, it gives CSAREVETQYF.

For the CDR3, the DNA is TGTGCCAGCAGCTTACGGCCAGGGGTACCAGAGACCCAGTACTTC. Protein: CASSLRPGVPETQYF. The V gene is TRBV5-6, the J gene TRBJ2-5, with a weak D call TRBD1 (6 bases). V lost 2 bases and J 4 bases, leaving 15 bases between the germline ends. The CDR3 length is 15 residues. In germline, CDR1 is SGHDT, CDR2 YYEEEE.

This clone was observed at least ten times. The chain carries TRBV6-4 and TRBJ2-2; 10 positions match TRBD2. The germline V gene has CDR1 MRHNA and CDR2 SNTAGT. The CDR3 is made up of 15 amino acids. With 5 bases clipped from V and 6 bases from J, the junction kept 6 bases outside the gene matches. CDR3 amino acids: CASSPSGRWSGELFF. The CDR3 DNA follows: TGTGCCAGCAGTCCTAGCGGGAGATGGTCCGGGGAGCTGTTTTTT.

The count of this clone is one. The rearrangement uses TRBV6-4 and TRBJ1-5; D unclear. V was pared by 1 base and J by 5 bases, with 6 bases between. There are 13 residues in the CDR3. CDR1 MRHNA and CDR2 SNTAGT come from the germline V gene. The chain's CDR3 is CASSDWADQPQHF. CDR3 DNA sequence: TGTGCCAGCAGTGACTGGGCTGATCAGCCCCAGCATTTT.

As DNA, the CDR3 is TGTGCCAGCAGAGCGGACAGGGTAAATGAGCAGTTCTTC. Protein: CASRADRVNEQFF. The rearrangement joins TRBV9 to TRBJ2-1; 8 bases are shared with TRBD1. V lost 5 bases and J lost 7; bases outside the gene matches: 5. CDR3 size: 13 residues. Per the germline V gene, CDR1 is SGDLS and CDR2 is YYNGEE.

In its sample, this clone was seen once. The chain employs TRBV5-1 and TRBJ2-5, with 11 nucleotides matching TRBD2. After removal of 3 bases from V and 4 bases from J, the junction contained 14 bases not matched to a gene. Germline loops: CDR1 SGHRS, CDR2 YFSETQ. The CDR3 spans 18 residues. The CDR3 is CASSSGIIAGGPRETQYF. The CDR3 coding sequence is TGCGCCAGCAGCTCCGGTATTATAGCGGGAGGGCCTCGAGAGACCCAGTACTTC.

The chain combines TRBV28 with TRBJ2-7, with D uncertain. Germline V gene data show CDR1 as MDHEN and CDR2 as SYDVKM. V was pared by 3 bases and J by 6 bases, with 6 bases between. The CDR3 length is 11 residues. The CDR3 region has the DNA TGTGCCAGCAGTTTTTCTCGCGAGCAGTACTTC. Amino acid sequence: CASSFSREQYF.

The chain recombines TRBV7-9 with TRBJ1-2; D may be TRBD1 (5 bases). The CDR3 is made up of 17 amino acids. The V end lost 0 bases, the J end lost 3 bases, and 17 bases lay between the germline ends. Germline V CDR1 and CDR2: SEHNR, FQNEAQ (reference sequence). The CDR3 reads CASSLARPLTAYYGYTF. CDR3 nucleotide sequence: TGTGCCAGCAGCTTAGCTCGGCCCCTGACAGCTTACTATGGCTACACCTTC. Full variable domain (remainder filled in from reference TRBV7-9 and TRBJ1-2): DTGVSQNPRHKITKRGQNVTFRCDPISEHNRLYWYRQTLGQGPEFLTYFQNEAQLEKSRLLSDRFSAERPKGSFSTLEIQRTEQGDSAMYLCASSLARPLTAYYGYTFGSGTRLTVV.

The chain couples TRBV7-8 to TRBJ2-3; the D gene is possibly TRBD2 (6 bases). The CDR3 is 15 amino acids. Trimming cost V 2 bases and J 2 bases, with 11 bases left between them. The germline V gene has CDR1 SGHVS and CDR2 FQNEAQ. The CDR3 nucleotides read TGTGCCAGCAGCTTACGAGCGGGCTACACAGATACGCAGTATTTT. It is translated as CASSLRAGYTDTQYF.

CDR3 amino acids: CASSPLSGLFGYGYTF. DNA of the CDR3: TGTGCCAGCAGTCCACTATCAGGTCTTTTTGGCTATGGCTACACCTTC. The V and J genes are TRBV27 and TRBJ1-2, with D hard to call. Germline loops: CDR1 MNHEY, CDR2 SMNVEV (reference sequence). V was trimmed by 5 bases and J by 4 bases, leaving 20 bases between them. CDR3 length equals 16 residues.

The rearrangement links TRBV29-1 to TRBJ2-3, with a possible D match to TRBD1 (6 bases). Per germline, CDR1 SQVTM and CDR2 ANQGSEA. V was pared by 6 bases and J by 2 bases, with 12 bases between. The CDR3 has 13 amino acids. For the CDR3, the DNA is TGCAGCGTCGTAAGGACAGCCACAGATACGCAGTATTTT. Residues: CSVVRTATDTQYF.

The chain couples TRBV15 to TRBJ2-3; possible D gene TRBD2, 5 bases. Germline loops: CDR1 LNHNV, CDR2 YYDKDF (reference sequence). The CDR3 runs 13 residues. Trimming left V 8 bases short and J 1 base short, with 10 bases between. The CDR3: CATLVSGTDTQYF. Written as DNA, the CDR3 is TGTGCCACCCTCGTTAGCGGCACAGATACGCAGTATTTT.

The rearrangement uses TRBV4-2 and TRBJ1-2; D gene uncertain. The CDR3 extends over 14 amino acids. V gave up 0 bases and J gave up 6 bases, with 11 bases separating them. CDR1 is LGHNA and CDR2 is YNFKEQ in the germline V gene. The CDR3: CASSQEARVDGYTF. The CDR3 nucleotides are TGTGCCAGCAGCCAAGAGGCAAGGGTGGATGGCTACACCTTC.